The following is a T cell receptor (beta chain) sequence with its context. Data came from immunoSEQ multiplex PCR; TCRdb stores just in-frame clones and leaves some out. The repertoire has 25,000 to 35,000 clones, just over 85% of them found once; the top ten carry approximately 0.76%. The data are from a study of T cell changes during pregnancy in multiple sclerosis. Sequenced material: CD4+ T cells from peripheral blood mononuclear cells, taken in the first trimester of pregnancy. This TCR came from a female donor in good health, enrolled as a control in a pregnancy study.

The CDR3 nucleotides read TGTGCCAGCACCGGACTAGCGGGGGCAGTTAATGAGCAGTTCTTC. Protein: CASTGLAGAVNEQFF. The chain combines TRBV6-5 with TRBJ2-1; 13 bases align to TRBD2. The CDR3 loop spans 15 amino acids. Per the germline V gene, CDR1 is MNHEY and CDR2 is SVGAGI. V was pared by 7 bases and J by 7 bases, with 7 bases of the junction left unmatched.